The rows below give T cell receptor beta chains drawn from one sample of a study of cytomegalovirus exposure and HLA in healthy donors. The table came from immunoSEQ multiplex PCR; TCRdb's copy has only in-frame clones and leaves some out. The sample holds under 200,000 clones, roughly 73% seen once. Sequences were obtained from PBMCs. The receptors come from a woman aged 25 to 45 in good health and CMV-seronegative. Each CDR3 is given with its conserved first and last residue. Each record gives: J gene, clone size, V gene, D gene, CDR3 protein, CDR3 DNA. D genes are given only for firm matches. The size of a clone is reported for some rows only, either as once, few or many, or as a class for expanded clones.

TRBJ2-7 | - | TRBV2 | - | CASSEGTGRVYEQYF | TGTGCCAGCAGTGAAGGGACAGGGAGGGTCTACGAGCAGTACTTC
TRBJ1-2 | - | TRBV6-5 | TRBD1 | CASSRGQFLSGYTF | TGTGCCAGCAGCCGGGGACAGTTTCTTTCTGGCTACACCTTC
TRBJ1-1 | few | TRBV6-5 | - | CASPGQSRIGAFF | TGTGCCTCCCCAGGACAGTCGAGGATTGGAGCTTTCTTT
TRBJ2-5 | - | TRBV29-1 | - | CSVGIRGAETQYF | TGCAGCGTCGGCATCAGGGGGGCCGAGACCCAGTACTTC
TRBJ1-1 | few | TRBV5-8 | - | CASSAPSADTEAFF | TGTGCCAGCAGCGCCCCGAGTGCGGACACTGAAGCTTTCTTT
TRBJ1-6 | - | TRBV7-9 | TRBD1 | CASSQYTGGNSPLHF | TGTGCCAGCAGCCAATATACAGGGGGCAATTCACCCCTCCACTTT
TRBJ1-5 | - | TRBV5-6 | - | CASSFSTRQPQHF | TGTGCCAGCAGCTTTAGTACCAGGCAGCCCCAGCATTTT
TRBJ2-7 | - | TRBV13 | - | CASSLGSGSSYEQYF | TGTGCCAGCAGCTTAGGGAGCGGGTCCTCCTACGAGCAGTACTTC
TRBJ2-1 | - | TRBV9 | - | CASSVLGAPYNEQFF | TGTGCCAGCAGCGTATTGGGGGCCCCCTACAATGAGCAGTTCTTC
TRBJ2-5 | - | TRBV4-1 | TRBD1 | CASSQDFFGQGETQYF | TGCGCCAGCAGCCAAGATTTCTTCGGACAGGGGGAGACCCAGTACTTC
TRBJ1-5 | - | TRBV6-5 | - | CASSQGLYSNQPQHF | TGTGCCAGCAGTCAGGGACTCTATAGCAATCAGCCCCAGCATTTT
TRBJ1-4 | - | TRBV5-4 | TRBD1 | CASSLRDSAGEKLFF | TGTGCCAGCAGCCTCCGGGACAGCGCGGGTGAAAAACTGTTTTTT
TRBJ2-1 | - | TRBV29-1 | TRBD2 | CSVFRGLAYNEQFF | TGCAGCGTTTTTAGGGGACTAGCGTACAATGAGCAGTTCTTC
TRBJ2-1 | - | TRBV9 | - | CASSQGGRSYNEQFF | TGTGCCAGCAGCCAGGGTGGGCGGAGTTACAATGAGCAGTTCTTC
TRBJ2-1 | - | TRBV7-7 | - | CASSKSPARGEQFF | TGTGCTAGCAGCAAGTCTCCGGCCCGGGGAGAGCAGTTCTTC
TRBJ2-1 | few | TRBV11-3 | - | CASSSAYNEQFF | TGTGCCAGCAGCTCCGCGTACAATGAGCAGTTCTTC
TRBJ1-1 | - | TRBV6-1 | - | CASSEQGNTEAFF | TGTGCCAGCAGTGAACAGGGTAACACTGAAGCTTTCTTT
TRBJ2-1 | - | TRBV6-4 | TRBD2 | CASSASGGWDEQFF | TGTGCCAGCAGTGCCAGCGGGGGGTGGGATGAGCAGTTCTTC
TRBJ2-7 | - | TRBV4-2 | TRBD2 | CASSLGLAGGTNTYEQYF | TGTGCCAGCAGCCTTGGTTTAGCGGGAGGGACGAATACCTACGAGCAGTACTTC
TRBJ1-1 | - | TRBV11-3 | TRBD1 | CASSRGQFAEAFF | TGTGCCAGCAGCCGGGGACAGTTCGCTGAAGCTTTCTTT
TRBJ1-1 | - | TRBV7-2 | TRBD1 | CASSTTGRNTEAFF | TGTGCCAGCAGTACGACAGGGAGGAACACTGAAGCTTTCTTT
TRBJ2-3 | - | TRBV4-2 | TRBD2 | CASSQVAGGLGDTQYF | TGTGCCAGCAGCCAAGTAGCGGGGGGGCTTGGAGATACGCAGTATTTT
TRBJ2-1 | - | TRBV19 | - | CASRPIQGSYNEQFF | TGTGCCAGTAGACCCATACAGGGCTCCTACAATGAGCAGTTCTTC
TRBJ1-4 | - | TRBV27 | TRBD1 | CASRQGAKEKLFF | TGTGCCAGCAGACAGGGGGCTAAGGAAAAACTGTTTTTT